The T cell receptor beta chain under discussion was sequenced for a study of T cells after yellow fever vaccination. Turning to the study itself: SMART-Seq v4 Ultra Low Input served to prepare low-cell-number fractions.

J lost 6 bases, V lost 0 bases, and 8 bases had no gene match. CDR1 and CDR2 from the germline V gene are SGHKS and YYEKEE (reference sequence). The CDR3 totals 15 residues. This clonotype was seen repeatedly, ten times or more. What it binds is not known. General study results and limits: Once the booster was given, most primary-vaccination clones reappeared, at just under 98% for CD4 and approximately 88% for CD8.

TCRdb reanalysed the 5' RACE reads using MiXCR and keeps one entry per CDR3 protein. The data contain fewer than 450,000 distinct CDR3 sequences, roughly 8.6% of them singletons. The receptor's source is a young man who received the YFV17D yellow fever vaccine. The chain uses TRBV5-5 and TRBJ1-2; TRBD1 agrees at 7 bases. The material was PBMCs, obtained roughly 46 days after the first yellow fever vaccination. The chain's CDR3 is CASSLEEGAPHGYTF. The CDR3 DNA sequence: TGTGCCAGCAGCTTGGAGGAGGGGGCCCCCCATGGCTACACCTTC.